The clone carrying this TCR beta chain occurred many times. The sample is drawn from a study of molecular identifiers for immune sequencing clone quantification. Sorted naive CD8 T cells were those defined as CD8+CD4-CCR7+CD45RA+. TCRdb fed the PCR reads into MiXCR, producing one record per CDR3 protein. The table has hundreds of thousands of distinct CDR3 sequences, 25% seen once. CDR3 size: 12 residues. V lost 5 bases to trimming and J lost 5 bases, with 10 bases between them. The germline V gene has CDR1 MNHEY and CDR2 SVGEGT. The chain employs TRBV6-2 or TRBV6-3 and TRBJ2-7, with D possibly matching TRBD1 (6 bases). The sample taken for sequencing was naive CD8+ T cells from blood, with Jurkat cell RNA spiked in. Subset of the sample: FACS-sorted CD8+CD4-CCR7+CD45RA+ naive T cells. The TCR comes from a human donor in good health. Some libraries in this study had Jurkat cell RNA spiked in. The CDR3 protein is CASSKRGNEQYF. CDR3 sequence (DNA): TGTGCCAGCAGTAAAAGGGGGAACGAGCAGTACTTC.